This T cell receptor (beta chain) is drawn from a study of cytomegalovirus exposure and HLA in healthy donors. PCR employed 60 Vbeta and 13 Jbeta primers. Profiled with immunoSEQ multiplex PCR; TCRdb holds only in-frame clones, not every one. The data hold about 140,000 clones, with 73% observed a single time. The CDR3 consists of 14 residues. V was trimmed by 4 bases and J by 2 bases, leaving 8 bases between them. Germline assignment: CDR1 MNHEY and CDR2 SMNVEV (reference sequence). Findings and caveats of the study: One variant, a missense change in DCLRE1C, was linked in a later analysis to TCR beta V- and J-gene trimming. Later work associated more than 15,000 TCR beta sequences with HLA alleles at 0.05 false discovery rate. Some segments of the V type, notably TRBV6-2 and TRBV6-3, were excluded as indistinguishable.

On this clone: Its target is unknown. The sample has other DNA sequences that encode this CDR3 too.

Sequencing was performed on PBMCs. The TCR sequence derives from a middle-aged woman in good health and CMV-seronegative. This chain connects TRBV27 to TRBJ2-2, with D maybe TRBD2 (7 bases). CDR3 in amino acids: CASSWGGNTGELFF. CDR3 DNA: TGTGCCAGCAGTTGGGGGGGCAACACCGGGGAGCTGTTTTTT.